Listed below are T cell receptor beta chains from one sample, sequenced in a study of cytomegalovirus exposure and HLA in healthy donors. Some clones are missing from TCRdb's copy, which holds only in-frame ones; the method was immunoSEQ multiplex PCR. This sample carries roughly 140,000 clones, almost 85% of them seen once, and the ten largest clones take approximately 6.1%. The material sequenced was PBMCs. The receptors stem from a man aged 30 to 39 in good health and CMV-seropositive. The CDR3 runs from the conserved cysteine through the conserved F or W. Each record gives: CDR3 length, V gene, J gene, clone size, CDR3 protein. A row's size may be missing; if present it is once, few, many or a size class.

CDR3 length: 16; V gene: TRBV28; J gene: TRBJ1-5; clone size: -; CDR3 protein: CASSLSPQARYQPQHF
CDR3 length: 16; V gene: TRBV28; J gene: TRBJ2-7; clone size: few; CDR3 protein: CASTQTSGSVIREQYF
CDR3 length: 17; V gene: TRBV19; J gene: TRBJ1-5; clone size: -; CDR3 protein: CASSILTGGMGNQPQHF
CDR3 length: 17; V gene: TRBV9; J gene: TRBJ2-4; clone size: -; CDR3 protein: CASSPQIGGLAKNIQYF
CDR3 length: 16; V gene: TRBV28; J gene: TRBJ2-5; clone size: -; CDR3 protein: CASSSGVAGGGETQYF
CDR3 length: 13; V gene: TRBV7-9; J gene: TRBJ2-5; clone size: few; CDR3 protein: CASSLAPTPTQYF
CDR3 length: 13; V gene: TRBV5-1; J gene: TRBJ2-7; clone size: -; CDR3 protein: CASSPKELHEQYF
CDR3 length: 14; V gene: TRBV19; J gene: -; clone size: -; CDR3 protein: CASSIASSSPEQYF
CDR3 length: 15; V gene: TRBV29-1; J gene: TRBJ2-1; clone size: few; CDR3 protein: CSVVRDNPLYNEQFF
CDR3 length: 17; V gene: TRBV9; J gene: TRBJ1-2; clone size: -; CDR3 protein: CASSDARDRAFNYGYTF
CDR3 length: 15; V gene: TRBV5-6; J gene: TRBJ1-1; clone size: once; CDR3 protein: CASSHVGLGSTEAFF
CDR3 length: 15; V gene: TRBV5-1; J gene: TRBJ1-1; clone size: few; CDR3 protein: CASSLDGNRNTEAFF
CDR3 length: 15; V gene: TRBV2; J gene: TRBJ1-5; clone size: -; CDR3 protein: CASARTGQEYRPQHF
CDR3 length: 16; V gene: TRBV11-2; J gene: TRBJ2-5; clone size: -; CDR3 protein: CASSPILAGMKETQYF
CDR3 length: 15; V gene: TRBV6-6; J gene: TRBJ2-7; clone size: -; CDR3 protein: CASSYHGQGAYEQYF
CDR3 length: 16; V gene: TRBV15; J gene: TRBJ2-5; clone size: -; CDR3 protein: CATSRDGGRGQETQYF
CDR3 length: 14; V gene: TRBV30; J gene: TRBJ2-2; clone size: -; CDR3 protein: CAWRNSGGTGELFF
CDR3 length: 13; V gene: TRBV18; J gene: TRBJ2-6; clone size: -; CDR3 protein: CATAGGQANVLTF
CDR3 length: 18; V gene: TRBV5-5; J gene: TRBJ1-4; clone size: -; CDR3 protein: CASSLGPHTAATNEKLFF
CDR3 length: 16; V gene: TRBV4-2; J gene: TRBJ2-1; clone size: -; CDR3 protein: CASSQGVAGAGDEQFF
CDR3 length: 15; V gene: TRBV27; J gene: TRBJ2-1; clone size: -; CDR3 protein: CASSPRGGTYNEQFF
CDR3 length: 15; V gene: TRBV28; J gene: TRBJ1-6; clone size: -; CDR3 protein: CASTRSVQGNSPLHF
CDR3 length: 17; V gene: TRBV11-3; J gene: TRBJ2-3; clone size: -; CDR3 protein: CASSQSKRGGLADTQYF
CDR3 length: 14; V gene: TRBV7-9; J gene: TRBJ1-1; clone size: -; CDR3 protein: CASSSPPGGTEAFF
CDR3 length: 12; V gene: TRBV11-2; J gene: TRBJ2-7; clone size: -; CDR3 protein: CASNARVGEQYF
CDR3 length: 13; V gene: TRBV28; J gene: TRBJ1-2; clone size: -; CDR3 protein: CASSSPLGVGYTF
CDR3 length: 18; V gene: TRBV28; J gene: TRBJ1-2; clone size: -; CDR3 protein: CASSFTGLWDREGYGYTF
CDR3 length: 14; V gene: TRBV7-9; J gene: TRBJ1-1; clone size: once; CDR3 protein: CASSPPQGLTEAFF
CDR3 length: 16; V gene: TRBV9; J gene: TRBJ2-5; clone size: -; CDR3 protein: CASSVLNRDWSRTQYF
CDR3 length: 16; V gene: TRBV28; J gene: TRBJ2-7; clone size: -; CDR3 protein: CASSFSARQGPYEQYF
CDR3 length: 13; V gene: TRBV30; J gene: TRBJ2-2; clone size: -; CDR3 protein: CAWSGQRTGELFF
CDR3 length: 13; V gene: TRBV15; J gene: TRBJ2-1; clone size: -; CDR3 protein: CATSSNRGPEQFF
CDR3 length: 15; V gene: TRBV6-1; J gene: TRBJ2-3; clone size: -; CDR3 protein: CASSEGGLGTDTQYF
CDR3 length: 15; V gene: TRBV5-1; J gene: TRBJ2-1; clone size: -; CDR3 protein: CASSGTRTTYNEQFF
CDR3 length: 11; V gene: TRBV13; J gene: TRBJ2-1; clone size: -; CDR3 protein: CASSSGDEQFF
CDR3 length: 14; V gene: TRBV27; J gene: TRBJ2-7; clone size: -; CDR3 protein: CASSFRDNPYEQYF
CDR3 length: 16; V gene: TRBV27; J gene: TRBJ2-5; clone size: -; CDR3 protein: CASSGVLAGGRETQYF
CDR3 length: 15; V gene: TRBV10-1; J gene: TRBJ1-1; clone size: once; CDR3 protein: CASSETEGTYTEAFF
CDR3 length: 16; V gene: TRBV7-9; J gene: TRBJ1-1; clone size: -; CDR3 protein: CSSSSRIGTGITEAFF
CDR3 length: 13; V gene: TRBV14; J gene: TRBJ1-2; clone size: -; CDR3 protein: CASSQQGIYGYTF
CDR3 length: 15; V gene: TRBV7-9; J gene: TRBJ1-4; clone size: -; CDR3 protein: CASSPVTGGNEKLFF
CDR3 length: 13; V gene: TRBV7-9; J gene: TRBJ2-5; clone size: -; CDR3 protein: CASSRSTQETQYF
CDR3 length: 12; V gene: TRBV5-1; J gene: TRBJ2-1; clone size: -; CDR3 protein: CASSLPGNEQFF
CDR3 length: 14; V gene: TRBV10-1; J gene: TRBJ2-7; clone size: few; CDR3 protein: CASSVQTTGYEQYF